These T cell receptor beta chains were read from a single sample in a study of T cells in Graves' hyperthyroidism and ophthalmopathy. TCRdb processed the multiplex PCR reads anew with MiXCR; each CDR3 protein has one entry. The sample contains hundreds of thousands of distinct CDR3 sequences, over 12% of which appear only once. Sequenced input: blood. Source of these receptors: a middle-aged woman with Graves' ophthalmopathy. Both conserved end residues are part of each CDR3. Each record gives: CDR3 length, clone size, D gene, V gene, J gene, CDR3 DNA, CDR3 protein. The D gene is left open where the match is weak. Clone sizes are given selectively: once, few, many, or a class where the clone is expanded.

18	many	TRBD2	TRBV9	TRBJ2-7	TGTGCCAGCAGCTCGGGGACTAGCGGGAGAATATTTCAGAACGAGCAGTACTTC	CASSSGTSGRIFQNEQYF
15	many	TRBD1	TRBV11-2	TRBJ1-2	TGTGCCAGCAGCTCGGGACAGGAATCCCACTATGGCTACACCTTC	CASSSGQESHYGYTF
13	NA	NA	TRBV20-1	TRBJ2-7	TGCAGTGCTAGAGATGGGGTAGGTCAAGACCAGTACTTC	CSARDGVGQDQYF
12	many	TRBD1	TRBV6-5	TRBJ1-2	TGTGCCAGCTGGACAGGGGACTATGGCTACACCTTC	CASWTGDYGYTF
14	few	TRBD1	TRBV12-3/TRBV12-4	TRBJ2-5	TGTGCCAGCAGTGGGGACAGGAACCAAGAGACCCAGTACTTC	CASSGDRNQETQYF
14	many	NA	TRBV5-1	TRBJ1-2	TGCGCCAGCAGCTTGGAGTTCCCGATCTATGGCTACACCTTC	CASSLEFPIYGYTF
15	many	TRBD2	TRBV6-5	TRBJ2-7	TGTGCCAGCAGTCCGGACGGGGGGAGCTCCTACGAGCAGTACTTC	CASSPDGGSSYEQYF
16	many	NA	TRBV7-2	TRBJ2-4	TGTGCCAGCAGCTTAGGTAGCCTAAAAGCCAAAAACATTCAGTACTTC	CASSLGSLKAKNIQYF
17	NA	TRBD1	TRBV27	TRBJ1-2	TGTGCCAGCTCCCAGGAGAGGCGCAGACAGGGTCTCTATGGCTACACCTTC	CASSQERRRQGLYGYTF
15	NA	NA	TRBV4-1	TRBJ1-1	TGCGCCAGCAGCCAACTCTCGCAGGGAAACACTGAAGCTTTCTTT	CASSQLSQGNTEAFF
15	many	TRBD2	TRBV15	TRBJ2-5	TGTGCCACCAGCAGAGACATTAGCGGGAAGGAGACCCAGTACTTC	CATSRDISGKETQYF
15	few	TRBD2	TRBV7-3	TRBJ2-5	TGTGCCAGCAGCCCCTTAGCGGGTAGGCATGAGACCCAGTACTTC	CASSPLAGRHETQYF
12	NA	NA	TRBV20-1	TRBJ1-1	TGCAGTGCTAGTCTTCAGGCTACTGAAGCTTTCTTT	CSASLQATEAFF
18	NA	TRBD1	TRBV19	TRBJ2-2	TGTGCCAGTAGTCTAGGACAGGGAGTTGCGTTGAACACCGGGGAGCTGTTTTTT	CASSLGQGVALNTGELFF